The 14 T cell receptor beta chains reported below all come from one sample, sequenced in a study of shared clonotypes between healthy human individuals. The data were produced by immunoSEQ multiplex PCR, yet TCRdb's version contains in-frame clones alone and is incomplete. The top ten clones hold roughly 0.82% of a sample with around 1,100,000 clones, approximately 80% of them seen once. The source material was memory CD4+ T cells from PBMCs. Subset given: CD45RA-negative fraction. Receptors originate from a man in his late teens or twenties in good health. Some clones in this sample may be carry-over from other donors' samples.

This clone was detected only a few times. The chain employs TRBV4-1 and TRBJ1-2; D gene unclear. This CDR3 spans 14 amino acids. V lost 3 bases, J lost 0 bases, and 8 bases lay in between. Germline assignment: CDR1 MGHRA and CDR2 YSYEKL. This CDR3 reads CASSQPLANYGYTF. CDR3 bases: TGCGCCAGCAGCCAGCCGCTAGCTAACTATGGCTACACCTTC.

About this clone itself: A much more abundant neighbour one base away suggests this may be a read error. The V call is TRBV5-6, the J call TRBJ2-1, with TRBD2 as a possible D gene (5 bases). The germline V and J ends were trimmed by 0 bases and 7 bases, with 5 bases remaining between them. Germline loops: CDR1 SGHDT, CDR2 YYEEEE. CDR3 length: 12 residues. CDR3 sequence (DNA): TGTGCCAGCAGCTTGGCGGGGAATGAGCAGTTCTTC. Translated, it gives CASSLAGNEQFF.

The rearrangement links TRBV7-9 to TRBJ2-7; possible D gene TRBD2, 6 bases. Trimming left V 7 bases short and J 4 bases short, with 14 bases between. Germline CDR1 reads SEHNR; CDR2 reads FQNEAQ (reference sequence). The CDR3 runs to 13 residues. CDR3 sequence reads: CASTQSGGYEQYF. DNA for the CDR3: TGTGCCAGCACCCAATCCGGGGGTTACGAGCAGTACTTC.

This sequence joins TRBV6-5 and TRBJ2-7; TRBD1 might be the D (5 bases). This CDR3 has 14 residues. The germline CDR1 and CDR2 sequences are MNHEY and SVGAGI. V dropped 4 bases and J dropped 2 bases, with 12 bases sitting between them. The CDR3 here is CASSSRAGPYEQYF. In DNA, the CDR3 is TGTGCCAGCAGTTCCAGGGCAGGACCCTACGAGCAGTACTTC.

The chain carries TRBV10-3 and TRBJ1-2; D is possibly TRBD1 (5 bases). This CDR3 spans 13 amino acids. The ends were cut back, 7 bases at V and 5 bases at J, with 14 bases in the middle. The germline V gene has CDR1 ENHRY and CDR2 SYGVKD. Here the CDR3 DNA reads TGTGCCATCACGCAGACAGCTTCTTATGGCTACACCTTC. Protein: CAITQTASYGYTF.

This chain joins TRBV19 and TRBJ2-2; D possibly uses TRBD1 or TRBD2 (5 bases each). The CDR3 has 16 amino acids. V was shortened by 4 bases and J by 1 base, with 13 bases between the two germline ends. CDR1 and CDR2 from the germline V gene are LNHDA and SQIVND (reference sequence). CDR3 coding DNA: TGTGCCAGTAGTAGGGACCCAAGGATGAACACCGGGGAGCTGTTTTTT. Protein: CASSRDPRMNTGELFF.

The gene calls are TRBV29-1 and TRBJ2-7, with TRBD1 identical over 7 bases. Germline V gene data show CDR1 as SQVTM and CDR2 as ANQGSEA. Trimming at V came to 5 bases and at J to 4 bases, leaving 5 bases not matched to a gene. There are 12 residues in the CDR3. This chain's CDR3 is CSVRDSRYEQYF. DNA for the CDR3: TGCAGCGTTCGGGACAGTCGATACGAGCAGTACTTC.

This chain connects TRBV7-9 to TRBJ2-1; no clear D gene. Per the germline V gene, CDR1 is SEHNR and CDR2 is FQNEAQ (reference sequence). The CDR3 is 13 residues long. V lost 2 bases, J lost 10 bases, and 12 bases lay in between. The CDR3 is CASSLLQPGEQFF. DNA for the CDR3: TGTGCCAGCAGCTTACTTCAGCCCGGGGAGCAGTTCTTC.

V is TRBV9 and J is TRBJ2-1; 10 nucleotides line up with TRBD2. Trimming cost V 3 bases and J 3 bases; bases outside gene matches: 6. CDR3 length: 16 residues. Per the germline V gene, CDR1 is SGDLS and CDR2 is YYNGEE. The CDR3 reads CASSAVTSGFYNEQFF. The DNA for the CDR3 is TGTGCCAGCAGCGCCGTGACTAGCGGGTTCTACAATGAGCAGTTCTTC.

The chain recombines TRBV5-8 with TRBJ1-1; D remains unclear. Trimming pared 4 bases from V and 2 bases from J, leaving 12 bases between. The CDR3 contains 14 residues. The germline CDR1 and CDR2 sequences are SGHTS and YDEGEE. DNA for the CDR3: TGTGCCAGCAGCGGCCGGGGAGGTAACACTGAAGCTTTCTTT. Protein product: CASSGRGGNTEAFF.

This clone came up a few times. The chain recombines TRBV18 with TRBJ1-2, with 12 nucleotides matching TRBD1. The germline V gene encodes CDR1 KGHSH and CDR2 LQKENI. CDR3 length: 17 amino acids. J was trimmed by 2 bases and V by 1 base; bases with no gene match: 5. The CDR3 DNA reads as TGTGCCAGCTCACCACTGGGACAGGGGGCGGCGAACTATGGCTACACCTTC. Its protein is CASSPLGQGAANYGYTF.

The rearrangement links TRBV30 to TRBJ2-7; 10 bases line up with TRBD1. The CDR3 loop spans 14 amino acids. Germline V gene lookup returns CDR1 GTSNPN and CDR2 SVGIG (reference sequence). V was clipped by 4 bases and J by 3 bases; unmatched bases: 6. CDR3 DNA: TGTGCCTGGAAAGCGGGACAGGGGTTCTACGAGCAGTACTTC. Its translation: CAWKAGQGFYEQYF.

For this clone: The sample contains more than one DNA sequence encoding this CDR3. This sequence joins TRBV18 and TRBJ1-1; D is undetermined. V lost 1 base, J lost 0 bases, and 3 bases lay in between. The CDR3 runs 13 residues. Looked up from germline, CDR1 is KGHSH and CDR2 is LQKENI. The CDR3 DNA follows: TGTGCCAGCTCACCACAAGTGAACACTGAAGCTTTCTTT. Its translation is CASSPQVNTEAFF.

The V and J genes are TRBV5-1 and TRBJ2-7, with 13 bases that match TRBD2. The CDR3 has 17 residues. Trimming took 1 base from V and 7 from J; bases not matched to a gene: 11. Germline V CDR1 and CDR2: SGHRS, YFSETQ. This CDR3 is CASSLRTSGRGDEEQYF. The CDR3 DNA is TGCGCCAGCAGCTTGAGGACTAGCGGGAGAGGGGATGAGGAGCAGTACTTC.